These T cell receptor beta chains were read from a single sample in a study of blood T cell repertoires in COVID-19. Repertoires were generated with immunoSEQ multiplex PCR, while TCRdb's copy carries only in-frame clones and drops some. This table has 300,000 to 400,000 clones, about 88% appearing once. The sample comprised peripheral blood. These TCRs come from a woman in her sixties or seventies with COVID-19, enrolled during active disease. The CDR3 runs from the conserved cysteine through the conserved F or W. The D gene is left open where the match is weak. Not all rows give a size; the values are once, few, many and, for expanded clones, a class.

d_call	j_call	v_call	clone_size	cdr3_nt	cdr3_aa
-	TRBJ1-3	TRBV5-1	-	TGCGCCAGCAGCTTCCAGGAATCTGGAAACACCATATATTTT	CASSFQESGNTIYF
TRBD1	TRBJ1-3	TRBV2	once	TGTGCCAGCAGGACAGGGGGCGGCGGAAACACCATATATTTT	CASRTGGGGNTIYF
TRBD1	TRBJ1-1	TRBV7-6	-	TGTGCCAGCAGCTTAATGGCAGGGGGCCGAGACACTGAAGCTTTCTTT	CASSLMAGGRDTEAFF
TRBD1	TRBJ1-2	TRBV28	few	TGTGCCAGCACCCCCTTGGACAGGGACTATGATGGCTACACCTTC	CASTPLDRDYDGYTF
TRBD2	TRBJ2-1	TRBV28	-	TGTGCCAGCAGTACAGTAGCGGGGGCGCGGAGGGGGGAGCAGTTCTTC	CASSTVAGARRGEQFF
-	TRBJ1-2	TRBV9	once	TGTGCCAGCAGCGTACAGGGGCTTAACTATGGCTACACCTTC	CASSVQGLNYGYTF
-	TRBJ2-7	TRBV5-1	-	TGCGCCAGCAGCTCCGGAGGTCCCTGGGACAAGTCCTACGAGCAGTACTTC	CASSSGGPWDKSYEQYF
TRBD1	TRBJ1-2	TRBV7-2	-	TGTGCCAGCAGCTCCGGGACAGAATCCTATGGCTACACCTTC	CASSSGTESYGYTF
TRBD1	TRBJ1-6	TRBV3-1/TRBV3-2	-	TGTGCCAGCAGCCAAGGGGGACAGACTGTAGCCTATTCACCCCTCCACTTT	CASSQGGQTVAYSPLHF
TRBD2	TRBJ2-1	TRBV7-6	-	TGTGCCAGCAGCTTAGCGATAGCGGGGGGTAATGAGCAGTTCTTC	CASSLAIAGGNEQFF
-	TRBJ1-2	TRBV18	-	TGTGCCAGCTCACCTTTAGCTAACTATGGCTACACCTTC	CASSPLANYGYTF
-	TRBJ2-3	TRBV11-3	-	TGTGCCAGCAGCTTACTAAGCACAGATACGCAGTATTTT	CASSLLSTDTQYF
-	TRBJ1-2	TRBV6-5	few	TGTGCCAGCAGTTACTCGAGGGACTATGGCTACACCTTC	CASSYSRDYGYTF
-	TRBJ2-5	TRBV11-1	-	TGTGCCAGCAGCTTAGAATGGGGAGAAGAGACCCAGTACTTC	CASSLEWGEETQYF
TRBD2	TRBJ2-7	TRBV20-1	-	TGCAGTGCTAGTGAGCGGGGGGAAAATTACGAGCAGTACTTC	CSASERGENYEQYF
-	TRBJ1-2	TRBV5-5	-	TGTGCCAGCAGCGACCAGGGTTCGTACTATGGCTACACCTTC	CASSDQGSYYGYTF
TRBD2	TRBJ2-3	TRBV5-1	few	TGCGCCAGCAGCTGGCCGATCCTAGCGGGGAGCACAGATACGCAGTATTTT	CASSWPILAGSTDTQYF
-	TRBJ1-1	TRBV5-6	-	TGTGCCAGCAGCTTGGTCGGGGAGGGAATAAACACTGAAGCTTTCTTT	CASSLVGEGINTEAFF
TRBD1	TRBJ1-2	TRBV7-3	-	TGTGCCAGCAGACCCGGGACAGGGATGGATGGCTACACCTTC	CASRPGTGMDGYTF
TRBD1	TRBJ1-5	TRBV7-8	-	TGTGCCAGCAGCAAGACAGGGGATAGCAATCAGCCCCAGCATTTT	CASSKTGDSNQPQHF
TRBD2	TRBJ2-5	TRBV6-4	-	TGTGCCAGCAGTGACCCGCTCTTAGCGGGGGGAGCGACCCAGTACTTC	CASSDPLLAGGATQYF
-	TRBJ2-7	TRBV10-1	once	TGCGCCAGCTCAGGGGACGAGACCCACGAGCAGTACTTC	CASSGDETHEQYF
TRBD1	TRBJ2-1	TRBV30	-	TGTGCCTGGCTGGACAGGGGGCGGTATGAGCAGTTCTTC	CAWLDRGRYEQFF
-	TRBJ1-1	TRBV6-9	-	TGTGCCAGCAGTTACGGACAGCCTGAAGCTTTCTTT	CASSYGQPEAFF
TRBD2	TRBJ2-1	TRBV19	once	TGTGCCAGTAGAACCGGGACTAGCTTGAATGAGCAGTTCTTC	CASRTGTSLNEQFF
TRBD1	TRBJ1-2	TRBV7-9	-	TGTGCCAGCAGCTTAAGGGCCGGGACAGGGTACCTTCCTTATGGCTACACCTTC	CASSLRAGTGYLPYGYTF
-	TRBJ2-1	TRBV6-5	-	TGTGCCAGCAGCCCCAGAAACAATGAGCAGTTCTTC	CASSPRNNEQFF
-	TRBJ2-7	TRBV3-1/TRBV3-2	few	TGTGCCAGCAGCCAAGCTATCGGACTTGCCTACGAGCAGTACTTC	CASSQAIGLAYEQYF
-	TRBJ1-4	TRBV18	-	TGTGCCAGCTCACTGGGACAAACGAGCTATGAAAAACTGTTTTTT	CASSLGQTSYEKLFF
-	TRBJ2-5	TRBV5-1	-	TGCGCCAGCAGCCATACAGGGCAAGAGACCCAGTACTTC	CASSHTGQETQYF
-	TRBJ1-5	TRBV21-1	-	TGTGCCAGCAGCAAAGGCGGACAGGCGGTGAGCAATCAGCCCCAGCATTTT	CASSKGGQAVSNQPQHF
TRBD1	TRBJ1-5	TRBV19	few	TGTGCCAGTAGTAGCCCCCACCGGGACAGGAATCAGCCCCAGCATTTT	CASSSPHRDRNQPQHF
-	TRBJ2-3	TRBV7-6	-	TGTGCCAGCAGCTTACTCGGAGGGGGGGCGGCGACAGATACGCAGTATTTT	CASSLLGGGAATDTQYF
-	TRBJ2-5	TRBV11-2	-	TGTGCCAGCAGCCCCCTCCGGGCAGTAGCGGAGACCCAGTACTTC	CASSPLRAVAETQYF
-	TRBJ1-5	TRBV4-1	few	TGCGCCAGCAGCCAAGATGACAGTCGGCAGCCCCAGCATTTT	CASSQDDSRQPQHF
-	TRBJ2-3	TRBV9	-	TGTGCCAGCAGCCCGGAGGGGTCGAGGGATACGCAGTATTTT	CASSPEGSRDTQYF
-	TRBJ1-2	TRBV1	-	TGCACCAGCAGCCACGAGCACCGAACTAACTATGGCTACACCTTC	CTSSHEHRTNYGYTF
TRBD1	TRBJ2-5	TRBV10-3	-	TGTGCCATCAGTGAACCGGACAGGGGGGTACAAGAGACCCAGTACTTC	CAISEPDRGVQETQYF
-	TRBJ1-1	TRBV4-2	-	TGTGCCAGCAGCCCTAAAACCGGTTGGGGGGTGAACACTGAAGCTTTCTTT	CASSPKTGWGVNTEAFF
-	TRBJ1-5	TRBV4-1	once	TGCGCCAGCAGCCAAAGCCCCAGGGGCAATCAGCCCCAGCATTTT	CASSQSPRGNQPQHF
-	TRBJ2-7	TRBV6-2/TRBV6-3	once	TGTGCCAGCAGCCAAATCCTCAGGGGCGAGCAGTACTTC	CASSQILRGEQYF
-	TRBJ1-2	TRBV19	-	TGTGCCAGTAGTGCTCTCCGGGAGGGCTACACCTTC	CASSALREGYTF
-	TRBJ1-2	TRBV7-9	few	TGTGCCAGCAGCTTAGTAGCCTCAGCCTATGGCTACACCTTC	CASSLVASAYGYTF
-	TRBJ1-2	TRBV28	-	TGTGCCAGCAGTTCAGCAGAGCCTCAAGGAGTGAGGTATGGCTACACCTTC	CASSSAEPQGVRYGYTF
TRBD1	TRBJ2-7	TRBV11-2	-	TGTGCCAGCAGCAGGACAGGGAGCTCCTACGAGCAGTACTTC	CASSRTGSSYEQYF
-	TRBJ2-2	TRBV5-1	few	TGCGCCAGCAGCTTTAGGGGACTTGAGAACACCGGGGAGCTGTTTTTT	CASSFRGLENTGELFF
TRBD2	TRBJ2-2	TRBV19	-	TGTGCCAGTAGTAATGGGGGGGGCACCGGGGAGCTGTTTTTT	CASSNGGGTGELFF
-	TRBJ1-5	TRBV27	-	TGTGCCAGCAGGTGGGACATGTCAAAGCCCCAGCATTTT	CASRWDMSKPQHF